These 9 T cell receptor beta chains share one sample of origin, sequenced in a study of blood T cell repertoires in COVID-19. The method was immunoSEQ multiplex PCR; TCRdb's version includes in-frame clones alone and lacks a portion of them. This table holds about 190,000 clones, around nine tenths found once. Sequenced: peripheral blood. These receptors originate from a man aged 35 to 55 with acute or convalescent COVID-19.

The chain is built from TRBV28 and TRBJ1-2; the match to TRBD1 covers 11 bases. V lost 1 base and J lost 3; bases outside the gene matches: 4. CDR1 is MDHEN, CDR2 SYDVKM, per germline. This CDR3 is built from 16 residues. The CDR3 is CASSLLVDRGHYGYTF. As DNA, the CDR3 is TGTGCCAGCAGTTTATTGGTGGACAGGGGGCACTATGGCTACACCTTC.

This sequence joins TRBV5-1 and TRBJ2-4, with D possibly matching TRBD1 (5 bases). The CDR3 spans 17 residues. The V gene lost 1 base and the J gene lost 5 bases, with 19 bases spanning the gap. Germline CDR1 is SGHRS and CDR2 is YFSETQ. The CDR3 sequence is CASSLNLQATNENIQYF. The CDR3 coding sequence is TGCGCCAGCAGCTTGAACCTACAGGCTACTAACGAAAACATTCAGTACTTC.

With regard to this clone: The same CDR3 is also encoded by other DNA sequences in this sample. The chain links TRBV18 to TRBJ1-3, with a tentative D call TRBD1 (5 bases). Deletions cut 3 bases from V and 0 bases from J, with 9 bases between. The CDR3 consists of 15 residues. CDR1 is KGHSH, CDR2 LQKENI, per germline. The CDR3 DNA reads TGTGCCAGCTCACCTCTTGACAGCTCTGGAAACACCATATATTTT. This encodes CASSPLDSSGNTIYF. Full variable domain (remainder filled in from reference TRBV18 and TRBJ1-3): NAGVMQNPRHLVRRRGQEARLRCSPMKGHSHVYWYRQLPEEGLKFMVYLQKENIIDESGMPKERFSAEFPKEGPSILRIQQVVRGDSAAYFCASSPLDSSGNTIYFGEGSWLTVV.

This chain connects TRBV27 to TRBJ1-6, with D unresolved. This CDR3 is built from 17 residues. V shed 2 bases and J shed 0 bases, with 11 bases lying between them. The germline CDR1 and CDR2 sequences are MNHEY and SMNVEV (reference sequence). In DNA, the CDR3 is TGTGCCAGCAGTTTACGGGGTCCAAGCTCCTATAATTCACCCCTCCACTTT. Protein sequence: CASSLRGPSSYNSPLHF.

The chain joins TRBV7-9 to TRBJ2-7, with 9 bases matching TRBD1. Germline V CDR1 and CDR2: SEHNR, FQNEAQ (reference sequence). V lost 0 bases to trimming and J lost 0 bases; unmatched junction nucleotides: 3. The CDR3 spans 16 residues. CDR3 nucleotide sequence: TGTGCCAGCAGCTTAGCTCCGGGACAGGGCTCCTACGAGCAGTACTTC. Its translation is CASSLAPGQGSYEQYF.

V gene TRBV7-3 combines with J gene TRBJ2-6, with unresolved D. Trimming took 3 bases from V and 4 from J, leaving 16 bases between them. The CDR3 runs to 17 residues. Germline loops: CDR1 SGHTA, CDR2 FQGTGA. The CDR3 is CASSLYFTPGGANVLTF. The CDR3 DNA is TGTGCCAGCAGCTTGTACTTTACCCCAGGCGGGGCCAACGTCCTGACTTTC.

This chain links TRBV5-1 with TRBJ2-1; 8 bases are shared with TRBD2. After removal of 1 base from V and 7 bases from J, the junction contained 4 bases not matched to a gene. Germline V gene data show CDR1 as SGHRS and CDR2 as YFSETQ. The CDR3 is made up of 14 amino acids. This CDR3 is CASSLSGGGNEQFF. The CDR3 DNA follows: TGCGCCAGCAGCTTGAGCGGGGGAGGTAATGAGCAGTTCTTC.

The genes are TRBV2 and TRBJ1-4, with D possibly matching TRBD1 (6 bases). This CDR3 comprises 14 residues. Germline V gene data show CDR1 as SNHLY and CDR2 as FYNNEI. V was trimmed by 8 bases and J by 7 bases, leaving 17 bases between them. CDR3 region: CASVSQGFSEKLFF. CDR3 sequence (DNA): TGTGCCAGCGTCTCACAGGGATTTAGTGAAAAACTGTTTTTT. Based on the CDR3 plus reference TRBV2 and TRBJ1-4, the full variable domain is EPEVTQTPSHQVTQMGQEVILRCVPISNHLYFYWYRQILGQKVEFLVSFYNNEISEKSEIFDDQFSVERPDGSNFTLKIRSTKLEDSAMYFCASVSQGFSEKLFFGSGTQLSVL.

The CDR3 sequence: CASSYRTGTHNEQFF. The DNA for the CDR3 is TGTGCCAGCAGCTACCGGACAGGGACCCACAATGAGCAGTTCTTC. The gene calls are TRBV5-4 and TRBJ2-1; 8 bases agree with TRBD1. V gave up 3 bases and J gave up 5 bases; unmatched junction bases: 7. The CDR3 has 15 amino acids. The germline V gene has CDR1 SGHNT and CDR2 YYREEE (reference sequence).